This T cell receptor (delta chain) came from a study of Vδ1+ human thymocytes. Study-level points and caveats: Thymic TRG and TRD repertoires appeared highly polyclonal, with Gaussian CDR3 length distributions. Despite high sort purity, about 19% of thymic T cell receptor delta sequences were Vdelta2. Donors shared many TRG clonotypes but few TRD clonotypes.

Extracted RNA was reverse transcribed into cDNA. The CDR3 regions were amplified by multiplex PCR from V-gene primers to a constant-region primer. TCRdb fed the multiplex PCR reads to CATT. The table includes about 25,000 delta-chain clones, less than 30% detected once. Vdelta1+ thymocyte sorts reached between roughly 97% and 99.6% purity. This clone has only a few counts. The antigen remains unidentified. The J segment lost 0 bases and the V segment lost 7 bases, leaving 31 bases of the junction unmatched. CDR1 is TSWWSYY and CDR2 is QGS in the germline V gene. The CDR3 contains 23 residues. The sample consisted of Vdelta1+ gamma-delta thymocytes from the thymus. Subset: FACS-sorted CD3+ TCRalphabeta- TCRVdelta1+ TCRVdelta2- thymocytes. This clonotype originated in a boy less than two years old who had congenital heart surgery. The chain uses TRDV1 and TRDJ1; TRDD3 aligns across 8 bases. CDR3 sequence: CALAPWILSTGGYLGKYTDKLIF. The CDR3 nucleotides read TGTGCTCTTGCGCCCTGGATCCTAAGTACTGGGGGTTATCTGGGCAAGTACACCGATAAACTCATCTTT.